This T cell receptor (beta chain) was captured by sequencing in a study of shared clonotypes between healthy human individuals. Study-level points and caveats: On the whole, naive subsets had larger estimated richness than memory subsets had.

Naivety among CD8 cells was defined by CD45RO negativity and positive CCR7 selection, thereby excluding terminally differentiated effector memory CD45RA+ cells. The V end was cut by 4 bases, the J end by 4 bases, with 14 bases between. CDR3 size: 14 residues. Looked up from germline, CDR1 is SGHAT and CDR2 is FQNNGV. Details on this clone: No antigen is known for it.

In the source study's methods: Junction-only immunoSEQ sequences carried no quality scores, so filtering differed. Using immunoSEQ multiplex PCR, the repertoire was profiled, and TCRdb retains in-frame clones only, with some absent. The V and J calls and clone size were taken over from that table, and D and trimming were inferred from the DNA. This sample yields some 2.1 million clones, of which roughly 95% are seen a single time; 0.85% to 1.3% belongs to the top ten. The clonotype comes from a young man in good health. The material sequenced was naive CD8+ T cells sorted from blood. The chain has TRBV11-2 and TRBJ2-7; unclear D gene. The CDR3 sequence is CASSYPDAFYEQYF. The DNA for the CDR3 is TGTGCCAGCAGCTATCCCGATGCTTTTTACGAGCAGTACTTC.